This T cell receptor (beta chain) was profiled in a study of T cell responses to AZD1222 COVID-19 vaccine. Notes on this clone: Its antigen is not identified.

Profiling relied on immunoSEQ multiplex PCR, and the TCRdb table lists in-frame clones only, not all of them. The table includes approximately 220,000 clones, 85% to 95% detected once. Overall study findings and caveats: White British ancestry dominated among donors, who included more females, and clonal diversity was possibly underestimated. There were vaccine-associated CD4 TCRs across spike, dominant at 160-218 and 743-854.

This CDR3 is 15 amino acids long. The germline V gene encodes CDR1 SGHRS and CDR2 YFSETQ. V lost 0 bases and J lost 5; bases outside the gene matches: 4. This specimen was peripheral blood, taken on day 0 of MenACWY control vaccination. This TCR was sampled from an adult in good health. The rearrangement joins TRBV5-1 to TRBJ2-2; 7 bases fit TRBD2. The CDR3 reads CASSLDGRGTGELFF. Here the CDR3 DNA reads TGCGCCAGCAGCTTGGATGGGCGGGGGACCGGGGAGCTGTTTTTT.